This T cell receptor beta chain stems from a study of shared clonotypes between healthy human individuals. Study-wide points: As a rule, naive subsets had a larger estimated richness than memory subsets.

V was pared by 5 bases and J by 1 base, with 11 bases between. The CDR3 runs 14 residues. The germline CDR1 and CDR2 sequences are PRHDT and FYEKMQ (reference sequence). Terminally differentiated effector memory CD45RA+ cells were excluded by CCR7 positive selection of CD45RO-negative cells. Here immunoSEQ multiplex PCR was the method, and the copy in TCRdb shows in-frame clones only, minus some. The sample holds about 2 million clones; about 95% are singletons and the top ten take approximately 1%. A note on this clone: What it binds is not known.

The sequence came from a man aged 18 to 30 in good health. Sequencing used naive CD8+ T cells sorted from blood. This chain connects TRBV13 to TRBJ1-1; TRBD1 is a possible D gene (5 bases). As DNA, the CDR3 is TGTGCCAGCAGCCCGAGGACATCGAACACTGAAGCTTTCTTT. Amino acids: CASSPRTSNTEAFF.